Listed below are T cell receptor beta chains from one sample, sequenced in a study of blood T cell repertoires in COVID-19. Method: immunoSEQ multiplex PCR; TCRdb's copy keeps in-frame clones and lacks some. The sample shows 200,000 to 250,000 clones, roughly 84% of them seen only once. The sample comprised peripheral blood. All receptors derive from a human donor in a cohort sampled during active COVID-19. The CDR3 runs from the conserved cysteine through the conserved F or W. D genes are given only for firm matches. The size field is filled for only some rows; it gives once, few, many or a size class.

d_call	cdr3_length	j_call	v_call	clone_size	cdr3_nt	cdr3_aa
-	15	TRBJ2-2	TRBV4-1	-	TGCGCCAGCAGCCAAGTCTTGACAGTACTCGGGGAGCTGTTTTTT	CASSQVLTVLGELFF
-	15	TRBJ2-2	TRBV29-1	-	TGCAGCGTTGAAAAGATTGGGCCGTCCACCGGGGAGCTGTTTTTT	CSVEKIGPSTGELFF
-	15	TRBJ2-7	TRBV27	-	TGTGCCAGCAGTTTAAAGCCGACAGGTTCCTACGAGCAGTACTTC	CASSLKPTGSYEQYF
-	14	TRBJ2-3	TRBV3-1/TRBV3-2	-	TGTGCCAGCAGTTTAAGCGGGCGCACAGATACGCAGTATTTT	CASSLSGRTDTQYF
TRBD2	15	TRBJ2-1	TRBV25-1	-	TGTGCCAGCAGTGCCGGACTAGCCACCTACAATGAGCAGTTCTTC	CASSAGLATYNEQFF
-	12	TRBJ1-2	TRBV7-2	-	TGTGCCAGCACACCAACAGGGTATGGCTACACCTTC	CASTPTGYGYTF
TRBD1	16	TRBJ1-1	TRBV4-1	-	TGCGCCAGCAGCCAAGATCGGGGGACAGGGGGCACTGAAGCTTTCTTT	CASSQDRGTGGTEAFF
TRBD1	15	TRBJ1-2	TRBV6-6	once	TGTGCCAGCAGTTACTCTGCTGACAGGGGGGGAGGCTACACCTTC	CASSYSADRGGGYTF
TRBD1	15	TRBJ2-7	TRBV18	-	TGTGCCAGCTCACCCGATAAGACAGGGGCCTACGAGCAGTACTTC	CASSPDKTGAYEQYF
TRBD2	14	TRBJ2-3	TRBV18	-	TGTGCCAGCTCACAAGGACTAGGGAGAGATACGCAGTATTTT	CASSQGLGRDTQYF
-	16	TRBJ1-3	TRBV5-1	-	TGCGCCAGCAGCATTACCTCAGGGGCGACAGGAAACACCATATATTTT	CASSITSGATGNTIYF
TRBD1	14	TRBJ1-6	TRBV27	-	TGTGCCAGCAGCGTGGGACAGGGGTATTCACCCCTCCACTTT	CASSVGQGYSPLHF
TRBD2	15	TRBJ2-5	TRBV18	-	TGTGCCAGCTCACCCCGATGGGGGGGAGTGGAGACCCAGTACTTC	CASSPRWGGVETQYF
TRBD2	16	TRBJ2-2	TRBV7-8	-	TGTGCCAGCAGCTCGGGACTAGCGGGAGGGAACTGGGAGCTGTTTTTT	CASSSGLAGGNWELFF
-	12	TRBJ2-1	TRBV28	-	TGTGCCAGCAGCACTTCGTATTTTGAGCAGTTCTTC	CASSTSYFEQFF
TRBD2	16	TRBJ2-2	TRBV19	-	TGTGCCAGTAGCACTTCGACTAGCGGGGTTGGCGGGGAGCTGTTTTTT	CASSTSTSGVGGELFF
TRBD2	18	TRBJ2-1	TRBV5-1	-	TGCGCCAGCAGCTTGGGACTAGCGGGAGGGAGATCCTACAATGAGCAGTTCTTC	CASSLGLAGGRSYNEQFF
-	13	TRBJ1-2	TRBV6-4	-	TGTGCCAGCAGTCGGGGGGGCGACTATGGCTACACCTTC	CASSRGGDYGYTF
TRBD2	15	TRBJ2-3	TRBV5-1	once	TGCGCCAGCAGCCCCTCTAGCGGGAGCACAGATACGCAGTATTTT	CASSPSSGSTDTQYF
TRBD1	16	TRBJ2-6	TRBV5-8	few	TGTGCCAGCAGCAAGGACAGGGTGGCTGGGGCCAACGTCCTGACTTTC	CASSKDRVAGANVLTF
-	14	TRBJ1-1	TRBV3-1/TRBV3-2	-	TGTGCCAGCAGCCAGCAGGGTGTCTACACTGAAGCTTTCTTT	CASSQQGVYTEAFF
TRBD1	15	TRBJ2-2	TRBV5-1	once	TGCGCCAGCAGCTCCGGGACAGCGAACACCGGGGAGCTGTTTTTT	CASSSGTANTGELFF
-	14	TRBJ2-5	TRBV18	-	TGTGCCAGCTCACTTCTGGACAGCCAAGAGACCCAGTACTTC	CASSLLDSQETQYF
TRBD1	13	TRBJ1-2	TRBV28	once	TGTGCCAGCAGTGTCACAGGGGGCTATGGCTACACCTTC	CASSVTGGYGYTF
TRBD1	14	TRBJ1-5	TRBV5-5	-	TGTGCCAGCAGCTTGGCAACAGGGGAGCAGCCCCAGCATTTT	CASSLATGEQPQHF
-	14	TRBJ1-1	TRBV29-1	-	TGCAGCGTTGATTTAGGACTCAGGGGCACTGAAGCTTTCTTT	CSVDLGLRGTEAFF
-	17	TRBJ2-3	TRBV6-1	-	TGTGCCAGCAGTGATTTAGACAGGTCCTGGACGGCGGATACGCAGTATTTT	CASSDLDRSWTADTQYF
-	16	TRBJ1-6	TRBV7-9	-	TGTGCCAGCAGCTTAGCAGCCGGGGGGAGAAATTCACCCCTCCACTTT	CASSLAAGGRNSPLHF
-	12	TRBJ2-5	TRBV29-1	-	TGCAGCGTTGCTAGGTCCCAAGAGACCCAGTACTTC	CSVARSQETQYF
TRBD1	15	TRBJ1-6	TRBV5-1	-	TGCGCCAGCAGCTACTTAACAGGGGTTGATTCACCCCTCCACTTT	CASSYLTGVDSPLHF
-	18	TRBJ1-5	TRBV12-2	once	TGTGCAAGTCGCTTAGTCACAGGGTGGCGAAGTAGCAATCAGCCCCAGCATTTT	CASRLVTGWRSSNQPQHF
-	15	TRBJ1-1	TRBV7-2	once	TGTGCCAGCAGCCGGCGGGGGGGCGAATCCACTGAAGCTTTCTTT	CASSRRGGESTEAFF
-	15	TRBJ1-1	TRBV6-2/TRBV6-3	-	TGTGCCAGCAGTTACCCCGGGTCAAACCTAAGAGAAGCTTTCTTT	CASSYPGSNLREAFF
-	14	TRBJ2-4	TRBV28	-	TGTGCCATCCAACGAGGCGGGGCGGGAAACATTCAGTACTTC	CAIQRGGAGNIQYF
-	16	TRBJ2-1	TRBV5-8	-	TGTGCCAGCAGCTTGGAGCCCGGGCCCACTAGGGATGAGCAGTTCTTC	CASSLEPGPTRDEQFF
-	14	TRBJ2-2	TRBV9	-	TGTGCCAGCAGCCTACGGACTGGGCCCGGGGAGCTGTTTTTT	CASSLRTGPGELFF
TRBD1	15	TRBJ2-7	TRBV28	-	TGTGCCAGCAGTCTCTACAGGGGGTCGTCCTACGAGCAGTACTTC	CASSLYRGSSYEQYF
-	13	TRBJ2-5	TRBV2	-	TGTGCCAGCAGTAGGGGCTTCCAAGAGACCCAGTACTTC	CASSRGFQETQYF
TRBD2	15	TRBJ2-7	TRBV27	-	TGTGCCAGCAGCCAAACTAGCGGGAGGGCGACCGAGCAGTACTTC	CASSQTSGRATEQYF
-	14	TRBJ2-2	TRBV28	-	TGTGCCAGCAGCGTTCACTCTAACACCGGGGAGCTGTTTTTT	CASSVHSNTGELFF
TRBD2	16	TRBJ2-3	TRBV5-1	-	TGCGCCAGCACCTATTCTAGCGGGGCCCGCACAGATACGCAGTATTTT	CASTYSSGARTDTQYF
-	13	TRBJ1-1	TRBV9	-	TGTGCCAGCAGCGTAGCTACGGGGGGCTGGGCTTTCTTT	CASSVATGGWAFF
-	14	TRBJ2-5	TRBV28	-	TGTGCCAGCAGTTTACCAGGGTCCCAAGAGACCCAGTACTTC	CASSLPGSQETQYF
TRBD2	17	TRBJ2-3	TRBV7-2	-	TGTGCCAGCAGCTTAGATCAGCGGACTAGCGGGAGAGGTACGCAGTATTTT	CASSLDQRTSGRGTQYF
-	14	TRBJ1-6	TRBV7-2	-	TGTGCCAGCAGCTCACAGCCTACTAATTCACCCCTCCACTTT	CASSSQPTNSPLHF
TRBD2	19	TRBJ2-7	TRBV28	-	TGTGCCAGCGCCCGCTCTGGGGTGTGGGGACTAGCGGACTCCTACGAGCAGTACTTC	CASARSGVWGLADSYEQYF
TRBD1	15	TRBJ1-5	TRBV18	once	TGTGCCAGCTCATCGACAGGGGTTAGCAATCAGCCCCAGCATTTT	CASSSTGVSNQPQHF
-	12	TRBJ2-7	TRBV6-1	-	TGTGCCAGCAGCCAACAATTCTACGAGCAGTACTTC	CASSQQFYEQYF
-	14	TRBJ2-2	TRBV6-4	once	TGTGCCAGCAGACAGGCAATAAACACCGGGGAGCTGTTTTTT	CASRQAINTGELFF
TRBD1	13	TRBJ1-6	TRBV5-1	-	TGCGCCAGCAGCTTGGGGGGACAGTGGCCCCTCCACTTT	CASSLGGQWPLHF
TRBD2	15	TRBJ2-5	TRBV6-8	-	TGTGCCAGCAGTTACTGGGCGGGAGGAACGGAGACCCAGTACTTC	CASSYWAGGTETQYF
-	14	TRBJ2-7	TRBV25-1	-	TGTGCCAGCAGTGAAGTCACAGGGCGCTACGAGCAGTACTTC	CASSEVTGRYEQYF
TRBD1	15	TRBJ2-2	TRBV6-6	-	TGTGCCAGCAGCCCGGGACAGGGGGCGCCCGGGGAGCTGTTTTTT	CASSPGQGAPGELFF